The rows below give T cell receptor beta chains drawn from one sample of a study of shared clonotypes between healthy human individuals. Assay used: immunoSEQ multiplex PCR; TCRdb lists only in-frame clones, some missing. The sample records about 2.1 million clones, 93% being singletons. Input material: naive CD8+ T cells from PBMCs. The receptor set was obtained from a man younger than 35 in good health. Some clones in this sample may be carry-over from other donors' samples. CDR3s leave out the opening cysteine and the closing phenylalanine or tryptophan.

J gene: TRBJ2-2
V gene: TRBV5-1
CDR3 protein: ASSLATDSLSNTGELF

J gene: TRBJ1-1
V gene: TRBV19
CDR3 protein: ASTRVGTEAF

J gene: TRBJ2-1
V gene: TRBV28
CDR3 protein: ASSFLTEDEQF

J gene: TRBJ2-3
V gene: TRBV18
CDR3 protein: ASSPTSGFSSSTDTQY

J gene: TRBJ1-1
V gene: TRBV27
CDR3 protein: ASRPLSDTEAF

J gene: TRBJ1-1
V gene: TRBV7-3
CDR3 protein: ASSETGDTEAF

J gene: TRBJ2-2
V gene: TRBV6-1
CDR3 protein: ASSELAGRINTGELF

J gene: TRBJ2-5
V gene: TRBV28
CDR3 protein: ASWGATGGADFGTQY

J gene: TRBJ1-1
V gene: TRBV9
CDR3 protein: ASSPGLNTEAF

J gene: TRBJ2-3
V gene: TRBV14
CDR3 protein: ASSQDPRDTYTDTQY

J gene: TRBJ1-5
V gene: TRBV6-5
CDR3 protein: ASSYKGEGNQPQH

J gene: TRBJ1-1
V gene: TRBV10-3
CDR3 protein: AISDNLNTEAF

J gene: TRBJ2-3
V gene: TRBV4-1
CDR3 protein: ASSHGGSPSTDTQY